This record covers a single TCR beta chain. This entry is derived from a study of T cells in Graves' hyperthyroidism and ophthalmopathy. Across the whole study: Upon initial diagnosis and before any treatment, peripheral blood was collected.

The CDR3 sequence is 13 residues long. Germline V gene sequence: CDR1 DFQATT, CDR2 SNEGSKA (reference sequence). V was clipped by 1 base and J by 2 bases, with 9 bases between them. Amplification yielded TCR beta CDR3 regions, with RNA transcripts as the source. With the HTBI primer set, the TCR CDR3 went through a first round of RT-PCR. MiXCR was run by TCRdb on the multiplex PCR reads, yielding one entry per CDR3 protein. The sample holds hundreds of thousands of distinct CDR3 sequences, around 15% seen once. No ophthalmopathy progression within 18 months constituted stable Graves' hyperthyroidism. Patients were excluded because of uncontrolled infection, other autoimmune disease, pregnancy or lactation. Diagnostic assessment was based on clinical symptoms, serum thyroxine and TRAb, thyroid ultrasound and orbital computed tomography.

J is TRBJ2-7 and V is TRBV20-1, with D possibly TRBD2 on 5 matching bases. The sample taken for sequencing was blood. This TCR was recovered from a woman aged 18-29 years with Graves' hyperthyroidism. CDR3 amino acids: CSARVAGTYEQYF. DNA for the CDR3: TGCAGTGCTAGAGTTGCCGGGACCTACGAGCAGTACTTC.